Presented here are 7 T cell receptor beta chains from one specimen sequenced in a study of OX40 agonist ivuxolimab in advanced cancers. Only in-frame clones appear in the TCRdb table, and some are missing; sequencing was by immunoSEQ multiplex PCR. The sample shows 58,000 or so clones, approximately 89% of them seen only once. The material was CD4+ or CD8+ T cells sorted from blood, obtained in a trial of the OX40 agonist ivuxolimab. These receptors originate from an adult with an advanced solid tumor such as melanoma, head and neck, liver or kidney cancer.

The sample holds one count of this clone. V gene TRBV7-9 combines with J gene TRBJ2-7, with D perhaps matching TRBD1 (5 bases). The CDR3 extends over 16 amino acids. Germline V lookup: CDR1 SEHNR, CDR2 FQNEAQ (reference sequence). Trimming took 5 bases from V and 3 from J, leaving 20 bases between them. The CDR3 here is CASSPPNRKGNYEQYF. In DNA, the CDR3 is TGTGCCAGCAGCCCACCGAACCGGAAGGGGAACTACGAGCAGTACTTC.

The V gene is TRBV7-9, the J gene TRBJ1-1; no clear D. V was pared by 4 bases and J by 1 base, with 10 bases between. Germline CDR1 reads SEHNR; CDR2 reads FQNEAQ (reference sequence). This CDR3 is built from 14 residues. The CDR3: CASSSQTGNTEAFF. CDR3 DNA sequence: TGTGCCAGCAGCTCCCAGACGGGGAACACTGAAGCTTTCTTT. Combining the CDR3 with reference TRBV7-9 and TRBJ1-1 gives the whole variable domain DTGVSQNPRHKITKRGQNVTFRCDPISEHNRLYWYRQTLGQGPEFLTYFQNEAQLEKSRLLSDRFSAERPKGSFSTLEIQRTEQGDSAMYLCASSSQTGNTEAFFGQGTRLTVV.

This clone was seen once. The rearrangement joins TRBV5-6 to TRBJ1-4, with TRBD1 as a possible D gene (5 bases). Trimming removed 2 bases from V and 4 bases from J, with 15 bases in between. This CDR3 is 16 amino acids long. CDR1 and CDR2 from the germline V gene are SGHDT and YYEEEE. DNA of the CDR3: TGTGCCAGCAGCTTAAACTCCGGACACGATAATGAAAAACTGTTTTTT. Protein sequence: CASSLNSGHDNEKLFF. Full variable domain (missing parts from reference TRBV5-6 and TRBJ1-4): DAGVTQSPTHLIKTRGQQVTLRCSPKSGHDTVSWYQQALGQGPQFIFQYYEEEERQRGNFPDRFSGHQFPNYSSELNVNALLLGDSALYLCASSLNSGHDNEKLFFGSGTQLSVL.

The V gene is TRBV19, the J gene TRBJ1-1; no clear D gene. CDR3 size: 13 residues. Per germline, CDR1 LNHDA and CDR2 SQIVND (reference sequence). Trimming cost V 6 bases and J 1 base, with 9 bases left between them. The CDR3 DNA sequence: TGTGCCAGTAGGGCTCTGGGGAACACTGAAGCTTTCTTT. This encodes CASRALGNTEAFF.

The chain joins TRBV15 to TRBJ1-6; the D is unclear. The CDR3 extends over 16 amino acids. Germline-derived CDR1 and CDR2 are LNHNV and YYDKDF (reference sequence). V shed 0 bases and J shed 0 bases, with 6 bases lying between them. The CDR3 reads CATSRDWSSYNSPLHF. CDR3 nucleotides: TGTGCCACCAGCAGAGATTGGAGCTCCTATAATTCACCCCTCCACTTT.

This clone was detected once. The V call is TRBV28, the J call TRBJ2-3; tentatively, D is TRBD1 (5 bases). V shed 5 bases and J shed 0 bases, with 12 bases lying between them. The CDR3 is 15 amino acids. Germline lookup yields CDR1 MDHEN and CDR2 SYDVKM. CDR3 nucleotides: TGTGCCAGCAGTGAAGACAGCGCTAGCACAGATACGCAGTATTTT. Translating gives CASSEDSASTDTQYF. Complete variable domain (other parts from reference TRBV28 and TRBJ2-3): DVKVTQSSRYLVKRTGEKVFLECVQDMDHENMFWYRQDPGLGLRLIYFSYDVKMKEKGDIPEGYSVSREKKERFSLILESASTNQTSMYLCASSEDSASTDTQYFGPGTRLTVL.

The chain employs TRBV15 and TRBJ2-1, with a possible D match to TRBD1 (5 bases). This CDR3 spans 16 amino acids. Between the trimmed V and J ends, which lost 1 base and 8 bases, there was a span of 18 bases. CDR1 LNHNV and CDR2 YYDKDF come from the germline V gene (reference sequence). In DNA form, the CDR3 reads TGTGCCACCAGCAGAGCGTTGGCAGGGTCAGGCTATGAGCAGTTCTTC. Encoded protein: CATSRALAGSGYEQFF.